These 23 T cell receptor beta chains originate from one sample sequenced in a study of control samples from healthy donors and cancer patients. Profiling relied on immunoSEQ multiplex PCR, and the TCRdb table lists in-frame clones only, not all of them. This sample has over 150,000 clones; around 96% occur once, and the top ten carry approximately 1%. The sequenced sample was blood. Receptors originate from a woman aged 25 to 45 in good health.

The DNA for the CDR3 is TGCGCCTCGGGACAGACGAACTATGGCTACACCTTC. Its translation: CASGQTNYGYTF. The gene calls are TRBV5-1 and TRBJ1-2, with TRBD1 matching over 7 bases. Germline V lookup: CDR1 SGHRS, CDR2 YFSETQ. V shed 10 bases, J shed 2 bases, and the junction held 5 bases outside the gene matches. CDR3 length equals 12 residues. Based on the CDR3 plus reference TRBV5-1 and TRBJ1-2, the full variable domain is KAGVTQTPRYLIKTRGQQVTLSCSPISGHRSVSWYQQTPGQGLQFLFEYFSETQRNKGNFPGRFSGRQFSNSRSEMNVSTLELGDSALYLCASGQTNYGYTFGSGTRLTVV.

The rearrangement links TRBV19 to TRBJ1-1, with D perhaps matching TRBD1 (6 bases). Germline V gene data show CDR1 as LNHDA and CDR2 as SQIVND (reference sequence). The CDR3 has 13 amino acids. V lost 8 bases to trimming and J lost 5 bases, with 15 bases between them. Written as DNA, the CDR3 is TGTGCCAGTCGGAAGGGGGTTTGGACTGAAGCTTTCTTT. This gives the protein CASRKGVWTEAFF.

V usage is TRBV18 and J usage is TRBJ2-5, with 8 bases that match TRBD1. V was clipped by 0 bases and J by 5 bases; unmatched bases: 8. CDR1 and CDR2 from the germline V gene are KGHSH and LQKENI. The CDR3 covers 16 residues. The CDR3 is CASSPPWQGAEETQYF. The CDR3, as DNA: TGTGCCAGCTCACCACCTTGGCAGGGGGCGGAGGAGACCCAGTACTTC.

The chain links TRBV2 to TRBJ1-2; D is unresolved. Trimming left V 6 bases short and J 6 bases short, with 20 bases between. There are 15 residues in the CDR3. Germline CDR1 and CDR2: SNHLY and FYNNEI. The CDR3 sequence is CASSEYAPDVNGYTF. CDR3 DNA: TGTGCCAGCAGCGAGTACGCCCCCGATGTAAATGGCTACACCTTC. Drawing the rest from reference TRBV2 and TRBJ1-2, the complete variable domain is EPEVTQTPSHQVTQMGQEVILRCVPISNHLYFYWYRQILGQKVEFLVSFYNNEISEKSEIFDDQFSVERPDGSNFTLKIRSTKLEDSAMYFCASSEYAPDVNGYTFGSGTRLTVV.

J is TRBJ2-3 and V is TRBV7-9; a weak D match, TRBD1 (7 bases). Germline V CDR1 and CDR2: SEHNR, FQNEAQ (reference sequence). The CDR3 contains 15 residues. V gave up 8 bases and J gave up 0 bases, with 15 bases separating them. The CDR3 nucleotides read TGTGCCAGCCTCGGAGGGGACAGAAGCACAGATACGCAGTATTTT. Translation: CASLGGDRSTDTQYF.

The gene calls are TRBV12-5 and TRBJ2-5; D might be TRBD1 (6 bases). Germline V gene data show CDR1 as LGHNT and CDR2 as FRNRAP. The V end lost 7 bases, the J end lost 5 bases, and 11 bases lay between the germline ends. This CDR3 contains 12 residues. CDR3 in DNA: TGTGCTAGTGCCGGAAGGGGGGAGACCCAGTACTTC. It codes for CASAGRGETQYF.

The rearrangement joins TRBV13 to TRBJ2-7; the D call may be TRBD1 or TRBD2 (6 bases each). The length of the CDR3 is 15 residues. Trimming took off 5 bases at V and 1 base at J, with 15 bases between the two ends. The germline gives CDR1 PRHDT, CDR2 FYEKMQ (reference sequence). The CDR3 loop is CASSPMGGRSYEQYF. Here the CDR3 DNA reads TGTGCCAGCAGCCCAATGGGGGGCCGATCCTACGAGCAGTACTTC.

The CDR3 sequence: CASSQQGWDGYTF. For the CDR3, the DNA is TGTGCCAGTAGTCAACAGGGATGGGATGGCTACACCTTC. The rearrangement uses TRBV19 and TRBJ1-2, with a weak D call TRBD1 (6 bases). Trimming removed 5 bases from V and 6 bases from J, with 13 bases in between. Germline-derived CDR1 and CDR2 are LNHDA and SQIVND (reference sequence). The CDR3 runs 13 residues.

V and J are TRBV14 and TRBJ1-2; D is possibly TRBD1 (6 bases). Trimming shortened V by 2 bases and J by 4 bases, and 17 bases separated the two germline ends. The CDR3 contains 16 residues. Germline CDR1 reads SGHDN; CDR2 reads FVKESK. This chain's CDR3 is CASSQNWSTGSYGYTF. The CDR3 bases are TGTGCCAGCAGCCAAAACTGGAGTACAGGGAGCTATGGCTACACCTTC.

The genes are TRBV5-1 and TRBJ2-7; the match to TRBD2 covers 10 bases. Germline V gene data show CDR1 as SGHRS and CDR2 as YFSETQ. There are 13 residues in the CDR3. J gave up 6 bases and V 2 bases, and 2 bases lay outside the gene matches. CDR3 nucleotides: TGCGCCAGCAGCTTAAGGACTAGCGGCGAGCAGTACTTC. Its translation is CASSLRTSGEQYF.

CDR3 sequence: CASSRTSGTKETQYF. CDR3 sequence (DNA): TGTGCCAGCAGCAGAACTAGCGGGACTAAAGAGACCCAGTACTTC. The gene calls are TRBV11-2 and TRBJ2-5; 10 positions match TRBD2. V gave up 5 bases and J gave up 3 bases; unmatched junction bases: 6. Germline V CDR1 and CDR2: SGHAT, FQNNGV. The CDR3 totals 15 residues.

The rearrangement uses TRBV7-2 and TRBJ2-7; 10 bases map to TRBD1. CDR1 and CDR2 (germline): SGHTA, FQGNSA. The CDR3 loop spans 16 amino acids. After removal of 3 bases from V and 2 bases from J, the junction contained 7 bases not matched to a gene. The CDR3 loop reads CASSFPRDRGTYEQYF. CDR3 coding DNA: TGTGCCAGCAGCTTCCCCCGGGACAGGGGTACCTACGAGCAGTACTTC.

The chain links TRBV18 to TRBJ2-2, with 7 bases aligning to TRBD2. In germline, CDR1 is KGHSH, CDR2 LQKENI. The CDR3 runs 15 residues. J gave up 6 bases and V 1 base, and 5 bases lay outside the gene matches. The CDR3 region has the DNA TGTGCCAGCTCACCACGGGAGGGCAAGGCCGGGGAGCTGTTTTTT. Its protein product is CASSPREGKAGELFF.

CDR3 nucleotide sequence: TGTGCCAGTACCCAACTACAGGGTCTTCCCGGGGAGCTGTTTTTT. Protein sequence: CASTQLQGLPGELFF. The genes are TRBV19 and TRBJ2-2, with D perhaps matching TRBD1 (6 bases). CDR3 length: 15 residues. V was clipped by 7 bases and J by 6 bases, with 18 bases between them. Germline CDR1 and CDR2: LNHDA and SQIVND (reference sequence).

The chain couples TRBV7-2 to TRBJ2-3; D ambiguous. The CDR3 is 13 amino acids. Germline V CDR1 and CDR2: SGHTA, FQGNSA. V was trimmed by 5 bases and J by 6 bases, leaving 12 bases between them. CDR3 nucleotide sequence: TGTGCCAGCAGCCCCTTTGATTGGGATACGCAGTATTTT. Translated, it gives CASSPFDWDTQYF.

The CDR3 spells CASSEASGGTGELFF. DNA for the CDR3: TGTGCCAGCAGTGAAGCGTCCGGAGGCACCGGGGAGCTGTTTTTT. The gene calls are TRBV6-1 and TRBJ2-2, with D perhaps matching TRBD2 (5 bases). This CDR3 region has 15 residues. V gave up 0 bases and J gave up 4 bases, with 9 bases separating them. Germline V gene lookup returns CDR1 MNHNS and CDR2 SASEGT.

The chain joins TRBV5-1 to TRBJ2-3, with D possibly TRBD1 on 8 matching bases. This CDR3 spans 15 amino acids. Germline assignment: CDR1 SGHRS and CDR2 YFSETQ. The V and J ends lost 0 bases and 6 bases respectively, with 14 bases between them. The CDR3 bases are TGCGCCAGCAGCTTGGGCGGACAGGGAGGGGATACGCAGTATTTT. Residues: CASSLGGQGGDTQYF. The full variable domain, with the rest looked up from reference TRBV5-1 and TRBJ2-3, is KAGVTQTPRYLIKTRGQQVTLSCSPISGHRSVSWYQQTPGQGLQFLFEYFSETQRNKGNFPGRFSGRQFSNSRSEMNVSTLELGDSALYLCASSLGGQGGDTQYFGPGTRLTVL.

A single count supports this clone. For the CDR3, the DNA is TGTGCCTGGAAAGGCTTCCGGAGGGGCCGCTACAATGAGCAGTTCTTC. This sequence encodes CAWKGFRRGRYNEQFF. The genes are TRBV30 and TRBJ2-1; D possibly corresponds to TRBD2 (6 bases). Germline V lookup: CDR1 GTSNPN, CDR2 SVGIG (reference sequence). Trimming removed 4 bases at V and 3 bases at J, with 19 bases between. This CDR3 region has 16 residues.

This chain links TRBV4-1 with TRBJ2-7; 7 bases align to TRBD1. J gave up 1 base and V 5 bases, and 5 bases lay outside the gene matches. Germline V gives CDR1 MGHRA, CDR2 YSYEKL. The CDR3 covers 14 residues. CDR3 bases: TGCGCCAGCAGCATACGGACAGGATCCTACGAGCAGTACTTC. It encodes CASSIRTGSYEQYF.

The chain joins TRBV11-2 to TRBJ2-1; 14 nucleotides line up with TRBD2. V dropped 4 bases and J dropped 4; count of bases not matched to a gene: 9. The length of the CDR3 is 18 residues. CDR1 and CDR2 (germline): SGHAT, FQNNGV. CDR3 coding DNA: TGTGCCAGCAGCTCCGGGACTAGCGGGAGTTTGACTTACAATGAGCAGTTCTTC. As protein: CASSSGTSGSLTYNEQFF.

This clone was seen just once. This chain connects TRBV20-1 to TRBJ1-2; unclear D gene. Trimming took off 4 bases at V and 7 bases at J, with 10 bases between the two ends. Germline assignment: CDR1 DFQATT and CDR2 SNEGSKA (reference sequence). This CDR3 spans 11 amino acids. CDR3 bases: TGCAGTGCTAACCGAGGTGGTGGCTACACCTTC. Protein sequence: CSANRGGGYTF.

The V gene is TRBV14, the J gene TRBJ2-3, with D tentatively TRBD1 (5 bases). Germline CDR1 is SGHDN and CDR2 is FVKESK. CDR3 length: 16 amino acids. V lost 0 bases and J lost 2, with 12 bases in between. The CDR3 protein is CASSQDPGLLTDTQYF. CDR3 sequence (DNA): TGTGCCAGCAGCCAAGATCCAGGGCTCCTCACAGATACGCAGTATTTT. The whole variable domain, remainder taken from reference TRBV14 and TRBJ2-3, is EAGVTQFPSHSVIEKGQTVTLRCDPISGHDNLYWYRRVMGKEIKFLLHFVKESKQDESGMPNNRFLAERTGGTYSTLKVQPAELEDSGVYFCASSQDPGLLTDTQYFGPGTRLTVL.

The rearrangement uses TRBV6-2 or TRBV6-3 and TRBJ1-2; TRBD1 aligns across 7 bases. J gave up 0 bases and V 6 bases, and 7 bases lay outside the gene matches. CDR1 is MNHEY and CDR2 is SVGEGT in the germline V gene. The CDR3 contains 15 residues. Here the CDR3 reads CASSFGTEANYGYTF. CDR3 DNA: TGTGCCAGCAGCTTCGGGACAGAAGCTAACTATGGCTACACCTTC.